The 2 T cell receptor beta chains given below trace back to one sample, sequenced in a study of regulatory T cells in long-lasting Graves disease. Time point in this sample: newly diagnosed GD, antithyroid drugs for less than 3 months. The TCR library was prepared using RNA isolated from PBMCs. The TCR beta library used iRepertoire HTBI primers with Arm-PCR amplification of CDR3. TCRdb reanalysed the multiplex PCR reads using MiXCR and keeps one entry per CDR3 protein. The data show just over 600,000 distinct CDR3 sequences, with 16% seen just once and about 17% held by the top ten. In addition, the sample was reused for a study of T cells in Graves' hyperthyroidism and ophthalmopathy.

Source: peripheral blood mononuclear cells (PBMCs), taken at new diagnosis, from a patient treated with antithyroid drugs. These receptors came from a woman aged 25 to 39 with Graves disease.

This clonotype was seen a handful of times. The V gene is TRBV7-2, the J gene TRBJ1-2; 9 nucleotides agree with TRBD1. Germline CDR1 and CDR2: SGHTA and FQGNSA. This CDR3 contains 15 residues. The trim removed 1 base at V and 7 bases at J, leaving 7 bases unmatched. The CDR3, as DNA: TGTGCCAGCAGCTTAGTAGGGACAGGGTCAAGTGGCTACACCTTC. It yields the protein CASSLVGTGSSGYTF.

The V call is TRBV28, the J call TRBJ1-6; possible D gene TRBD1, 6 bases. The V gene lost 10 bases and the J gene lost 10 bases, with 23 bases spanning the gap. Germline V gene lookup returns CDR1 MDHEN and CDR2 SYDVKM. CDR3 length: 15 residues. CDR3 sequence (DNA): TGTGCCACCGCCGGTGGGGGCCGTCGTGAATCACCCCTCCACTTT. Encoded protein: CATAGGGRRESPLHF.